This T cell receptor beta chain is drawn from a study of cytomegalovirus exposure and HLA in healthy donors. About this clone: Its target is unknown.

The ends lost 5 bases at V and 3 bases at J; junction bases unmatched: 10. CDR3 length: 16 residues. Per the germline V gene, CDR1 is SEHNR and CDR2 is FQNEAQ (reference sequence). With 60 Vbeta and 13 Jbeta primers, the PCR was carried out. Produced via immunoSEQ multiplex PCR; TCRdb's table is partial and in-frame only. Its clone listing holds 100,000 to 150,000 clones. Points from the study as a whole: HLA allele associations emerged for about 16,000 TCR beta sequences in a later analysis, at 0.05 false discovery rate. In a later analysis, HLA-associated TCR beta chains were more clonally expanded than equally common others.

Sequencing input: PBMCs. This sequence joins TRBV7-9 and TRBJ1-3; 7 nucleotides align to TRBD1. This TCR came from a woman in her thirties or forties in good health and CMV-seropositive. DNA for the CDR3: TGTGCCAGCAGCGATCCAGACCAGGGGGTTGGAAACACCATATATTTT. This sequence encodes CASSDPDQGVGNTIYF.